The clone carrying this T cell receptor beta chain turned up a few times. Its antigen is currently unknown. This record comes from a study of CD8 T cells in ankylosing spondylitis. Study results and caveats: Disease-linked clones were found to be CD8+ and relatively rare in peripheral blood.

Scientists made TCR beta libraries using quantitative 5'-RACE with molecular barcodes. Each CDR3 protein gets one entry after TCRdb re-called the 5' RACE reads with MiXCR. Of 250,000 to 350,000 distinct CDR3 sequences in the sample, around 19% are singletons; the top ten hold 7.5% to 9.5%. Germline V gene sequence: CDR1 MGHRA, CDR2 YSYEKL. CDR3 length equals 17 residues. V dropped 4 bases and J dropped 5; count of bases not matched to a gene: 6. Input material: blood, either unsorted or a sorted T cell fraction (not recorded which). The V gene is TRBV4-1, the J gene TRBJ2-2; 14 bases match TRBD2. The sequence derives from a male donor with ankylosing spondylitis or in good health (not recorded which). In nucleotides, the CDR3 is TGCGCCAGCAGCCCAAGGACTAGCGGGAGGTCGACCGGGGAGCTGTTTTTT. It specifies CASSPRTSGRSTGELFF.